The entry below describes one T cell receptor beta chain. Its target antigen remains unknown. It has no much larger one-base neighbor in the sample; base qualities were not kept. The library was obtained by the immunoSEQ multiplex PCR assay. The multiplex PCR relied on a mix of 60 forward primers for TCR Vbeta segments and 13 reverse primers for TCR Jbeta segments. Amplification of the CDR3 region of rearranged TCR beta genes was performed with a multiplex PCR assay on genomic DNA. Amplified TCR beta libraries were sequenced as 87-base-pair reads on the Illumina HiSeq System. The paper's data handling went like this. A later analysis counted approximately 84 million unique TCR beta chains across the 550 to 750 repertoires, and 9.5 million to 11 million of these chains were shared by at least two donors. A nearest-neighbor algorithm error-corrected the raw reads and collapsed the reads into unique sequences, merging closely related sequences to remove PCR and sequencing errors. V, D and J gene segments were assigned by aligning CDR3 sequences to IMGT reference sequences. Each retained sequence needed at least a six-nucleotide match to both a V gene segment and a J gene segment. A rearrangement was called productive if the CDR3 had no stop codons and remained in frame with V and J, and every other rearrangement was called non-productive. CDR3 was defined according to IMGT convention as the region running from the second conserved V-encoded cysteine to the conserved J-encoded phenylalanine. The earlier analysis of about 620 of the donors excluded sequences that lacked an unambiguous match to a single V gene segment. An earlier analysis of 500 to 600 of the donors classified V segments as functional when productive rearrangements were above 56.7% and as segregating when the standard deviation between donors was above 5%. A statistical classification framework was developed to diagnose cytomegalovirus status using the catalog of TCR beta chain sequences. V and J gene assignment, in a later analysis, came from comparing TCR nucleotide sequences with IMGT/GENE-DB human TR gene sequences. In a later analysis, CDR3 sequences and most-parsimonious VDJ recombination scenarios were assigned using the TCRdist pipeline. In a later analysis, each TCR beta chain was defined by its CDR3 amino acid sequence together with its V-gene family, and reads without a unique V-gene family were excluded. To address suspected cross-contamination and a sequencing artifact, a later analysis removed 550 to 750 highly shared, low-generation-probability nucleotide sequences. A later analysis calculated a clonal expansion index for each public chain from normalized within-repertoire ranks of inferred template counts. Generation probabilities in a later analysis came from a VDJ recombination model fitted to out-of-frame rearrangements, and those results were checked against IGoR. A later analysis scored TCR-TCR, TCR-HLA and TCR-CMV co-occurrence with hypergeometric tests, applying a repertoire-size bias correction to TCR pairs. In a later analysis, false discovery rates were estimated by permuting HLA or CMV assignments 20 times. In a later analysis, co-occurring TCRs were grouped using DBSCAN, and TCRdist sequence similarity was added for clustering within HLA-allele-positive subsets. Repertoires with fewer than 30,000 or more than 120,000 public chains were left out of co-occurrence clustering, as were five repertoires with anomalous nucleotide sharing. TCRdb carries this immuneACCESS record with in-frame sequences only. Its versions omit some clonotypes, under half of them owing to an unresolved V gene in the studies checked, with the rest unexplained. The V and J calls and the clone size are those of that table, but D and trimming were determined from the DNA. The sample includes fewer than 250,000 clones, with around 85% observed a single time. The top ten clones comprise 1.5% to 2% of the sample.

The cohort was made up of hundreds of healthy bone marrow donors. Cohort members were all nominally healthy when sampled, although unrecorded immune exposures were likely present. The donor was CMV seronegative and belonged to the group of roughly 330 seronegative cohort members. Every donor gave a peripheral blood sample, and the peripheral blood mononuclear cells from that sample were used for TCR beta sequencing. Genomic DNA extraction from the blood cell samples was performed with the Qiagen DNeasy Blood Extraction Kit. V lost 4 bases and J lost 0 bases; the stretch between them is 18 bases long. Based on the germline V gene (reference sequence), the CDR1 and CDR2 sequences are GTSNPN and SVGIG. Reading from cysteine to phenylalanine, the CDR3 counts 16 amino acids. The retained sequence is limited to the CDR3, 48 bases, with the frame set at the first base. This entry belongs to a study of cytomegalovirus exposure and HLA in healthy donors (dated by TCRdb to the late 2010s). Regarding the research as a whole: An earlier analysis of roughly 500 of the donors reported about 280 Gb of sequence data and 90 million to 120 million unique TCR beta sequences obtained from roughly 180 million T cells. An early release that covered some 630 HLA-typed donors contained approximately 300 gigabases of sequencing data and approximately 85 million unique TCR sequences. Of the approximately 400 genotyped donors, over 65% fell in the genetic ancestry cluster associated with self-reported Caucasian donors. The study was designed to test whether signatures of past pathogen exposure could be identified by cataloging public T cell receptors. The T cell repertoires of roughly 660 subjects were profiled by immunosequencing and related to cytomegalovirus serostatus. Along with the roughly 670-subject first cohort, a separate validation cohort of over 90 different subjects was used. The study combined high-throughput TCR immunosequencing, statistical association of individual TCRs with disease status, and machine learning to predict cytomegalovirus infection status. A later analysis re-examined previously published TCR beta repertoires from hundreds of donors and added high-resolution HLA genotyping to investigate patterns of TCR occurrence. Rather than using new phenotypic data, the later analysis identified candidate immune exposures from TCR beta sequences and from how often those sequences occurred across donors. An earlier analysis of several hundred of the donors applied high-throughput TCR beta sequencing to assess whether each TCR beta V gene segment acted as functional or pseudogenic. Donor age, sex, ethnicity and CMV serostatus were compiled alongside the repertoire data. Genome-wide SNP genotypes for about 65% of the 666 donors were used in a later genetic analysis, which treated that subset as a discovery cohort. Every discovery cohort repertoire had been produced on one sequencing platform. HLA typing included class I and class II loci at four-digit resolution. Typing coverage varied by locus: roughly 629-640 donors for A, B, C, DRB1 and DQB1; more than 500 for DQA1; 606 for DPA1; approximately 450 for DPB1. About five DR-DQ haplotypes were treated as single units for association and clustering because of strong linkage in the cohort. Among several hundred genotyped donors of the cohort, an average of roughly 230,000 unique TCR beta nucleotide sequences was sequenced per donor, of which about 18% were non-productive. Findings and caveats that apply to the study as a whole: Assigning TCR associations to individual alleles was difficult when HLA alleles, especially DR and DQ, strongly co-occurred. Linkage disequilibrium might explain the correlated functional status among segregating V segments, but an unknown experimental factor could not be ruled out. Because counts were too low, about 18 rarely observed V segments, including chromosome 9 orphons, were left out of the earlier analysis of over 550 of the donors. A few of the identified cytomegalovirus-associated TCR beta chains were confirmed in vitro to be specific for cytomegalovirus antigens. The only immune exposure information available for the cohort was CMV serostatus. V-gene and J-gene trimming of TCR beta chains was associated with a missense DCLRE1C variant in a later genetic analysis, and the association was replicated in an independent cohort. In a later analysis, most CMV-associated TCR beta chains were found to appear HLA-restricted, with HLA associations seemingly driven largely by CMV exposure. It was suggested by the authors that the approach could potentially be generalized to other disease states and immunological phenotypes. HLA typing was unavailable for some donors at each locus, so association tests used only the typed subset. The study gave a list of over 150 TCR beta chains associated with cytomegalovirus. Broadly in line with IMGT annotations, most TCR beta V segments showed up in productive rearrangements about 87% or about 30% of the time in an earlier analysis of several hundred of the donors. According to a later genetic analysis, donors in an Asian-associated ancestry cluster had fewer N-insertions in productive TCRs than the approximately 690-donor mean. The presence/absence analyses assumed that sequencing depth was roughly uniform across donors, and that assumption may not be true. A later analysis found that TCR association rates varied across HLA loci, with DRB1 alleles showing the most associated TCRs and HLA-C alleles the fewest. The classifier was reported to diagnose cytomegalovirus status with high specificity and sensitivity in both the original cohort and the validation cohort. In a later analysis, around 17,000 TCR beta sequences were associated with specific HLA alleles at a false discovery rate of 0.05. A later analysis found that HLA-associated TCR beta chains were more clonally expanded and had lower generation probabilities than equally common non-associated chains. A further reported finding was that TCR beta sequences accurately predicted the HLA-A and HLA-B alleles for most subjects in the first cohort. Most TCR sequences were observed very rarely across donors, whereas some public TCRs were present in many individuals. A later analysis reported that several top co-occurrence clusters appeared linked to parvovirus B19, influenza, CMV and Epstein-Barr virus. Some IMGT-functional V segments, including TRBV6-2 and TRBV6-3, could not be told apart with the 87-base-pair reads, so those segments were excluded. A group of highly shared sequence variants was considered likely to be a technical artifact of the sequencing pipeline. In this cohort, only TCR beta chains were sequenced, and detectable features were limited by the absence of alpha or paired-chain data.

In this chain, TRBV30 is recombined with TRBJ1-2; the D gene cannot be resolved reliably. This TCR derives from a man aged 18 to 35 in good health and CMV-seronegative. The source material was PBMCs. Read as DNA, the sequence is TGTGCCTGGACGGGGTTTAGCGGCAGCACTAACTATGGCTACACCTTC. This gives the protein CAWTGFSGSTNYGYTF.